The 11 T cell receptor beta chains below all came from one sample that was sequenced in a study of T cell clonality in common variable immunodeficiency (dated by TCRdb to about 2015). The library was obtained by the immunoSEQ multiplex PCR assay. TCRdb mirrors the immuneACCESS table, restricted to in-frame sequences. Some clones are absent from its copies; in checked studies, under half trace to an unresolved V gene, and the reason for the others is unknown. The data for this sample show 35,000 to 45,000 clones, each detected more than once. The top ten constitute 2.8% of the sample. Sequencing was done on a sample of peripheral blood mononuclear cells. The origin of the receptors is a person aged 18 to 69 in good health.

This clone was observed many times. The read stops 3 residues short of the end of the CDR3; the missing end is completed from the germline J gene. This sequence joins TRBV11-2 and TRBJ2-3, with 9 bases matching TRBD2. Germline CDR1 is SGHAT and CDR2 is FQNNGV. CDR3 length equals 15 residues. V was pared by 4 bases and J by 1 base, with 3 bases of the junction left unmatched. The CDR3 DNA, read in part, is TGTGCCAGCAGCTCCAGACTAGCGGGCACAGATACG. This translates into CASSSRLAGTDT. The whole CDR3 protein is CASSSRLAGTDTQYF.

This clone has at least ten counts. The CDR3 end is not reached by the read, which stops 3 residues before it; the germline J gene fills it in. The rearrangement joins TRBV5-1 to TRBJ1-5; perhaps TRBD1 as D (6 bases). Trimming took off 4 bases at V and 0 bases at J, with 17 bases between the two ends. Germline V gene data show CDR1 as SGHRS and CDR2 as YFSETQ. The length of the CDR3 is 17 residues. The sequenced CDR3 bases are TGCGCCAGCAGCAAACAGGGTCCCCCTTATAGCAATCAGCCC. Amino acids: CASSKQGPPYSNQP. The entire CDR3 is CASSKQGPPYSNQPQHF.

This clone was seen repeatedly, ten times or more. The CDR3 sequence: CASRPGESTDTQYF. The CDR3 DNA, read in part, is TGTGCCAGCAGGCCAGGGGAAAGCACAGATACG. This chain uses TRBV2 with TRBJ2-3; a possible D gene is TRBD1 (6 bases). The sequenced fragment ends 3 residues before the CDR3 boundary, so the rest is inferred from the germline J gene. Germline V gene sequence: CDR1 SNHLY, CDR2 FYNNEI. V was cut by 6 bases and J by 0 bases, with 10 bases left in between. CDR3 length equals 14 residues.

There are many counts of this clone. With the read ending 3 residues before the CDR3 end, the germline J gene is used to fill in that end. The J gene is TRBJ2-3, the V gene TRBV2, with 8 positions matching TRBD2. The CDR3 spans 16 residues. The V and J ends lost 2 bases and 3 bases, in that order; junction bases with no gene match: 7. Germline lookup yields CDR1 SNHLY and CDR2 FYNNEI. The CDR3 DNA, read in part, is TGTGCCAGCAGTGAACGCGGGGGGATGAGGACAGATACG. This codes for CASSERGGMRTDT. Given in full, the CDR3 is CASSERGGMRTDTQYF.

This clone was found many times. The read halts 3 residues ahead of the CDR3 end, with the missing end drawn from the germline J gene. J is TRBJ2-4 and V is TRBV6-1, with 8 bases lining up with TRBD1. V gave up 1 base and J gave up 0 bases; unmatched junction bases: 5. The CDR3 runs 17 residues. Germline V gene sequence: CDR1 MNHNS, CDR2 SASEGT. The sequenced CDR3 bases are TGTGCCAGCAGTGAAGTTCGACAGGGGTTAGCCAAAAACATT. This encodes CASSEVRQGLAKNI. The complete CDR3 protein is CASSEVRQGLAKNIQYF.

This clone was detected many times. With the read ending 3 residues before the CDR3 end, the germline J gene is used to fill in that end. The V gene is TRBV7-8, the J gene TRBJ2-2; 7 nucleotides agree with TRBD2. CDR1 and CDR2 from the germline V gene are SGHVS and FQNEAQ. The junction had 4 bases not matched to a gene; V was cut back by 5 bases and J by 1 base. The CDR3 length is 15 residues. This CDR3 reads CASSPWGGNTGELFF. Incomplete CDR3 DNA: TGTGCCAGCAGCCCCTGGGGGGGGAACACCGGGGAG.

Comment on this clone: The read stops 3 residues short of the end of the CDR3; the missing end is completed from the germline J gene. The chain joins TRBV5-8 to TRBJ2-7; D is possibly TRBD1 or TRBD2 (6 bases each). The CDR3 has 15 residues. CDR1 is SGHTS and CDR2 is YDEGEE in the germline V gene. Trimming took off 0 bases at V and 2 bases at J, with 12 bases between the two ends. CDR3 DNA, as far as it was read: TGTGCCAGCAGCTTGGGCAGGGGAGGCACCTACGAG. This codes for CASSLGRGGTYE. The whole CDR3 reads CASSLGRGGTYEQYF.

This clone appeared a few times. Read data end 3 residues before the CDR3 end; the end is taken from the germline J gene. J is TRBJ2-4 and V is TRBV19; 9 nucleotides align to TRBD1. The germline gives CDR1 LNHDA, CDR2 SQIVND (reference sequence). The CDR3 runs 12 residues. Incomplete CDR3 DNA: TGTGCCAGTAGTATCCGACAGGGGGGT. Its translation: CASSIRQGG. The full-length CDR3 reads as CASSIRQGGQYF.

Comments on this clone: Read sequence stops 3 residues before the CDR3 end, and the germline J gene provides the missing end. This chain joins TRBV20-1 and TRBJ2-7, with TRBD2 as a possible D gene (6 bases). The V gene lost 6 bases and the J gene lost 5 bases, with 14 bases spanning the gap. The CDR3 covers 12 residues. Germline CDR1 reads DFQATT; CDR2 reads SNEGSKA (reference sequence). Incomplete CDR3 DNA: TGCAGTGCCCAAGAGGCGGGGAACGAG. Protein product: CSAQEAGNE. The whole CDR3 sequence is CSAQEAGNEQYF.

This clone was counted ten times or more. The CDR3 end lies 3 residues beyond the end of the read and is filled in from the germline J gene. This chain joins TRBV5-1 and TRBJ2-7; no clear D gene. Germline values: CDR1 SGHRS, CDR2 YFSETQ. The CDR3 runs to 14 residues. V lost 4 bases and J lost 1, with 12 bases in between. Incomplete CDR3 DNA: TGCGCCAGCAGCCTGGCAGGATGGTCCTACGAG. Its translation is CASSLAGWSYE. The whole CDR3 is CASSLAGWSYEQYF.

This clone has at least ten counts. The sequenced fragment ends 3 residues before the CDR3 boundary, so the rest is inferred from the germline J gene. This sequence joins TRBV20-1 and TRBJ1-2, with D unresolved. The CDR3 loop spans 15 amino acids. Germline loops: CDR1 DFQATT, CDR2 SNEGSKA (reference sequence). The covered CDR3 bases are TGCAGTGCTAGAGAACTAGCGGGATCCTACAATGAC. Amino acid sequence: CSARELAGSYND. The full CDR3 protein reads CSARELAGSYNDYTF.